This record looks at one TCR beta chain sequence and its context. The antigen is unknown. V was shortened by 2 bases and J by 8 bases, with 12 bases between the two germline ends. The germline gives CDR1 MGHDK, CDR2 SYGVNS. This CDR3 has 13 residues. The primer mix had 60 Vbeta and 13 Jbeta primers. Clones were read by immunoSEQ multiplex PCR, and TCRdb kept only the in-frame ones, dropping some. The profile shows 100,000 to 150,000 clones, more than 75% of them singletons. Healthy donors of bone marrow made up the group. This entry is derived from a study of cytomegalovirus exposure and HLA in healthy donors. Whole-study findings and limits: The study reported that TCR beta sequences accurately predicted HLA-A and HLA-B alleles in most subjects. Within an earlier analysis, most TCR beta V segments proved productive either about 90% or about 30% of the time. Upon later analysis, TCR association rates were observed to vary by HLA locus, being highest for DRB1 and lowest for HLA-C.

Sequencing was carried out using PBMCs. The clonotype was recovered from an older woman in good health and CMV-seropositive. This rearrangement joins TRBV25-1 to TRBJ1-2; unclear D gene. CDR3 sequence (DNA): TGTGCCAGCAGTGAAGTCGGGGTTCGCGGCTACACCTTC. Translation: CASSEVGVRGYTF.